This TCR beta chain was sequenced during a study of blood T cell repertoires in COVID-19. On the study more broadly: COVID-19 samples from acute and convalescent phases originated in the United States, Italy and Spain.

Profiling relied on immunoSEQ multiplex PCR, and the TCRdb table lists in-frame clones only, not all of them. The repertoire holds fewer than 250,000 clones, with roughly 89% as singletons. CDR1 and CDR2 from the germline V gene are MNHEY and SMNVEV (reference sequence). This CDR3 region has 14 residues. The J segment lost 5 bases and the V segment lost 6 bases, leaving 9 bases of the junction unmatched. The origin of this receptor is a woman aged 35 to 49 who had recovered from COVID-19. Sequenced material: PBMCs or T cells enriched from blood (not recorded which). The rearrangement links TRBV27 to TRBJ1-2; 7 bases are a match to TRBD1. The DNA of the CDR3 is TGTGCCAGCAGAGCGCGGGGACAGCTTTATGGCTACACCTTC. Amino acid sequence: CASRARGQLYGYTF.